This TCR beta chain is drawn from a study of cytomegalovirus exposure and HLA in healthy donors. Points on this clone: Its antigen is as yet unknown.

V dropped 3 bases and J dropped 2; count of bases not matched to a gene: 2. The CDR3 extends over 14 amino acids. Per germline, CDR1 KGHSH and CDR2 LQKENI. Regarding the study as a whole: Earlier analysis yielded a pattern in which most TCR beta V segments were productive about 90% or about 30% of the time. The authors confirmed in vitro that a few CMV-associated chains were specific for CMV antigens. An observed cluster of highly shared sequence variants was recorded as a likely sequencing artifact. A later analysis linked a missense DCLRE1C variant to TCR beta V- and J-gene trimming.

Both 60 Vbeta primers and 13 Jbeta primers went into the PCR. Libraries were prepared by immunoSEQ multiplex PCR; TCRdb keeps only in-frame clonotypes and omits some of them. In the table there are 200,000 to 250,000 clones, approximately 82% of which are singletons. J is TRBJ2-5 and V is TRBV18; 8 positions agree with TRBD2. The sequence was obtained from a male donor in good health and CMV-seronegative. The sequenced material came from PBMCs. Here the CDR3 DNA reads TGTGCCAGCTCACCGCGGGGGGTACAAGAGACCCAGTACTTC. Translation: CASSPRGVQETQYF.